This paragraph covers one T cell receptor (beta chain) sequence. This receptor's antigen is unknown. There are no base qualities to consult, and no much larger clone falls within one base. Collaborating institutions collected whole blood in K2EDTA tubes following their own protocols. Collaborator samples were shipped for TCRbeta analysis as frozen whole blood, isolated PBMCs, or DNA extracted from either sample type. This entry comes from a study of blood T cell repertoires in COVID-19 (dated by TCRdb to 2020 to 2022). Regarding the study in general: Collaborator samples came from the United States, Italy and Spain and covered acute and convalescent phases of COVID-19. The prospective study material was composed of cDNA or gDNA derived from T cells, B-cell-depleted T cells, or PBMCs. Subjects who had been exposed to COVID-19, were actively infected with it, or had recovered from it provided the deeply sampled blood TCRbeta repertoires that made up the dataset. A freely available public database, intended as a resource for researchers studying the immune response to SARS-CoV-2, is where the repertoires were released. Samples came from the ongoing ImmuneRACE study (first 160 participants) plus 1,254 subjects from 6 global collaborators. Nearly every sample came with metadata listing a de-identified subject ID, COVID-19 status, age in years and sex. HLA class I and class II types, where available, came from metadata supplied by the sample provider rather than from assay-based typing. What the research found in general, with its limitations: How much clinical and demographic metadata was included differed by source and by participant, and the metadata was provided uncurated.

TCRbeta CDR3 regions were amplified from genomic DNA using the immunoSEQ Assay, a bias-controlled multiplex PCR. The paper's data handling went like this. Within the assay, amplification of reference gene primers was used to estimate how many nucleated cells each sample contained. To quantify the absolute abundance of each unique TCRbeta CDR3 rearrangement, sequence reads were collapsed and filtered. For each sample, productive Simpson clonality was calculated as the square root of Simpson's diversity index across productive rearrangements. TCRdb took over this immuneACCESS table, retaining in-frame rearrangements with V and J assigned. Such tables are incomplete; in checked studies, under half of the missing clones stem from an unresolved V gene, and the remainder is unexplained. V, J and clone size are taken as reported in that table, and D and trimming were inferred from the DNA itself. The sample contains a few hundred thousand clones, roughly 82% of them found a single time. The ten largest make up about 9.7% of the sample.

From the cysteine through the phenylalanine, the CDR3 covers 13 amino acids. Just the 39-base CDR3 DNA is kept, in frame starting at base 1. The germline V gene specifies MDHEN as CDR1 and SYDVKM as CDR2. V gives up 3 bases and J gives up 6 bases, and the segment between their germline ends measures 12 bases. Sequenced sample: peripheral blood. This TCR derives from a man in his forties or fifties with active or convalescent COVID-19. The chain is made from TRBV28 and TRBJ2-7; the D gene is perhaps TRBD1, from 6 matching bases. The CDR3 in this case is CASSFPTGFEQYF. The DNA sequence is TGTGCCAGCAGTTTTCCTACAGGGTTCGAGCAGTACTTC.